Listed below are T cell receptor beta chains from one sample, sequenced in a study of shared clonotypes between healthy human individuals. Data came from immunoSEQ multiplex PCR; TCRdb stores just in-frame clones and leaves some out. Among more than 2 million clones listed, approximately 95% were seen once. The sequencing sample was made of naive CD4+ T cells sorted from blood. Source of these receptors: a man in his late teens or twenties in good health. Each CDR3 is given with its conserved first and last residue. Not all rows give a size; the values are once, few, many and, for expanded clones, a class.

>TRBJ2-7|TRBV28|-
CASSSPGQANYEQYF
>TRBJ2-1|TRBV5-1|-
CASSYRQGYEQFF
>TRBJ2-7|TRBV19|-
CASSTLAGGSYEQYF
>TRBJ2-5|TRBV6-5|-
CASSFPGEETQYF
>TRBJ1-5|TRBV27|-
CASSQGIGSNQPQHF
>TRBJ2-7|TRBV18|once
CASSPLGTGEIEQYF
>TRBJ2-2|TRBV5-1|-
CASSRGASEELFF
>TRBJ1-3|TRBV6-1|-
CASSDGGLVPAGNTIYF
>TRBJ2-5|TRBV5-8|-
CASSLGAGLASQETQYF
>TRBJ1-5|TRBV5-1|-
CASSLEPSTGQPQHF
>TRBJ2-7|TRBV5-1|-
CASSFEAGGSYEQYF
>TRBJ2-2|TRBV9|-
CASTDRRGAAGELFF
>TRBJ1-2|TRBV28|-
CASSYTSNYGYTF
>TRBJ1-2|TRBV10-3|-
CATRGGGQTANYGYTF
>TRBJ1-2|TRBV6-1|-
CASSSTNRGYTF
>TRBJ1-6|TRBV10-3|-
CAISERTQSSYNSPLHF
>TRBJ1-2|TRBV2|-
CASSERGGYTF
>TRBJ2-2|TRBV28|-
CASSSRGVGTGELFF
>TRBJ2-1|TRBV19|-
CASTTTLGSYNEQFF
>TRBJ2-2|TRBV27|-
CASGSYTGELFF
>TRBJ1-4|TRBV10-3|-
CAISESLGNEKLFF
>TRBJ2-5|TRBV14|once
CASSQGVNGAQETQYF
>TRBJ1-5|TRBV19|-
CASSASDRGGNQPQHF
>TRBJ1-5|TRBV7-8|-
CASSFMGGQPQHF
>TRBJ2-7|TRBV18|-
CASSPTGQGTYEQYF
>TRBJ2-2|TRBV19|-
CASSPGLAGAVTGELFF
>TRBJ1-6|TRBV2|-
CASSPTGPLHF
>TRBJ2-3|TRBV13|-
CASSSPSGAPTDTQYF
>TRBJ1-6|TRBV25-1|once
CASSEKINSPLHF
>TRBJ1-5|TRBV28|-
CASSLGGSRDKPQHF
>TRBJ2-6|TRBV6-5|-
CASSYFRSPGANVLTF
>TRBJ2-7|TRBV7-3|-
CASSRSGQEEQYF
>TRBJ2-7|TRBV5-1|-
CASSLTDYEQYF
>TRBJ2-2|TRBV6-6|-
CASSYSVMNTGELFF
>TRBJ2-2|TRBV27|-
CASSSQWDGTGELFF
>TRBJ2-5|TRBV7-2|-
CASSSRRAYQETQYF
>TRBJ2-7|TRBV4-1|once
CASSQAGRTYEQYF
>TRBJ2-7|TRBV6-6|-
CASSYHGTSGVYEQYF
>TRBJ1-1|TRBV5-1|-
CASSAMTVTNTEAFF
>TRBJ2-7|TRBV7-9|-
CASSLRVSYEQYF
>TRBJ1-3|TRBV6-1|-
CASSDPGRGNTIYF
>TRBJ2-1|TRBV19|-
CASSNVGDEQFF
>TRBJ2-7|TRBV27|-
CASEWVYEQYF
>TRBJ2-3|TRBV11-1|-
CASSNLQGGTDTQYF
>TRBJ2-5|TRBV7-9|-
CASSLSGIQETQYF
>TRBJ1-1|TRBV7-2|-
CASSLKGGVEAFF
>TRBJ2-7|TRBV6-6|-
CASRANYEQYF
>TRBJ1-4|TRBV28|-
CASKGFPNEKLFF
>TRBJ1-2|TRBV30|-
CAWASRDLYGYTF
>TRBJ2-1|TRBV7-7|-
CASSPRDSYNEQFF
>TRBJ2-3|TRBV9|-
CASSVELSGSGTDTQYF
>TRBJ2-4|TRBV9|-
CASSTSVSKNIQYF
>TRBJ1-2|TRBV28|-
CASSPHETGRSGYTF
>TRBJ2-7|TRBV28|-
CASYSAGAPYEQYF
>TRBJ2-7|TRBV19|-
CASSYATPSYEQYF